The 21 T cell receptor beta chains in this list originate from one sample, sequenced in a study of T-cell reconstitution after alpha-beta-depleted transplantation in children. The authors prepared the TCRbeta library with unique molecular identifiers. TCRdb called the PCR reads again in MiXCR, with one record for every CDR3 protein. The table shows about 980,000 distinct CDR3 sequences, with roughly 29% occurring only once. The sample was PBMCs, mostly from graft donor cells, taken 360 days after TCRalphabeta/CD19-depleted stem cell transplant. The origin of the receptors is a boy under two years old who had a stem cell transplant for SCID, so the T cells may come from the graft donor.

The J gene is TRBJ1-5, the V gene TRBV4-3; tentative D call: TRBD1 (5 bases). CDR3 length: 16 amino acids. V lost 4 bases, J lost 6 bases, and 19 bases lay in between. CDR1 and CDR2 (germline): LGHNA, YSLEER. CDR3 protein: CASSPGPRGLGQPQHF. DNA for the CDR3: TGCGCCAGCAGCCCAGGGCCCCGAGGGCTTGGTCAGCCCCAGCATTTT.

V usage is TRBV4-2 and J usage is TRBJ2-4; D is ambiguous. The V gene lost 3 bases and the J gene lost 0 bases, with 18 bases spanning the gap. This CDR3 spans 18 amino acids. Germline lookup yields CDR1 LGHNA and CDR2 YNFKEQ. The CDR3 DNA reads TGTGCCAGCAGCCAGGACCTAGTGGAGAAGCGAGCCAAAAACATTCAGTACTTC. As protein: CASSQDLVEKRAKNIQYF.

This clonotype was observed a few times. The chain uses TRBV12-3 or TRBV12-4 and TRBJ2-7, with D unresolved. The CDR3 spans 14 residues. V lost 1 base and J 3 bases, leaving 10 bases between the germline ends. The CDR3 nucleotides read TGTGCCAGCAGTTTAGTCGGCAGGAACTACGAGCAGTACTTC. It codes for CASSLVGRNYEQYF.

This sequence joins TRBV5-1 and TRBJ2-1, with D perhaps matching TRBD1 or TRBD2 (5 bases each). Germline V gives CDR1 SGHRS, CDR2 YFSETQ. The CDR3 runs 16 residues. Trimming cost V 0 bases and J 2 bases, with 12 bases left between them. The CDR3 is CASSLGDRWPYNEQFF. The CDR3 DNA sequence: TGCGCCAGCAGCTTGGGGGACCGCTGGCCCTACAATGAGCAGTTCTTC.

This sequence joins TRBV4-3 and TRBJ2-5; D is tentatively TRBD1 or TRBD2 (5 bases each). Germline assignment: CDR1 LGHNA and CDR2 YSLEER. The V gene lost 3 bases and the J gene lost 5 bases, with 22 bases spanning the gap. The CDR3 spans 17 residues. The CDR3 protein is CASSQAQGDGDRETQYF. Written as DNA, the CDR3 is TGCGCCAGCAGCCAGGCCCAGGGAGATGGGGATCGGGAGACCCAGTACTTC.

The rearrangement joins TRBV20-1 to TRBJ2-3, with D maybe TRBD2 (6 bases). The germline V gene encodes CDR1 DFQATT and CDR2 SNEGSKA (reference sequence). V was pared by 1 base and J by 1 base, with 9 bases between. The CDR3 has 14 amino acids. For the CDR3, the DNA is TGCAGTGCTAGAGCCCCGGGGGGCACAGATACGCAGTATTTT. Translation: CSARAPGGTDTQYF.

The rearrangement uses TRBV6-2 or TRBV6-3 and TRBJ2-3; 9 nucleotides agree with TRBD2. The CDR3 has 17 amino acids. V was pared by 6 bases and J by 3 bases, with 13 bases of the junction left unmatched. In germline, CDR1 is MNHEY, CDR2 SVGEGT. The CDR3 protein is CASSPVAPSGVTDTQYF. CDR3 nucleotides: TGTGCCAGCAGCCCCGTCGCACCTAGCGGGGTGACAGATACGCAGTATTTT.

The chain joins TRBV6-5 to TRBJ2-7; 12 bases agree with TRBD1. Trimming took 0 bases from V and 7 from J; bases not matched to a gene: 10. Germline CDR1 MNHEY, CDR2 SVGAGI. CDR3 length: 17 residues. The CDR3 region is CASSYSTGDRGPGEQYF. The CDR3 nucleotides read TGTGCCAGCAGTTACTCGACAGGGGACAGGGGGCCGGGGGAGCAGTACTTC.

This clonotype was counted between two and nine times. The chain carries TRBV20-1 and TRBJ2-1; TRBD1 matches 9 bases. CDR1 and CDR2 (germline): DFQATT, SNEGSKA (reference sequence). Trimming removed 6 bases from V and 6 bases from J; junction bases left unmatched: 9. The CDR3 length is 14 residues. CDR3 DNA sequence: TGCAGTGCCCGTACCGGGACAGGGCGCAATGAGCAGTTCTTC. Translating gives CSARTGTGRNEQFF.

The gene calls are TRBV20-1 and TRBJ2-5, with a tentative D call TRBD1 (6 bases). This CDR3 has 13 residues. V lost 4 bases and J 0 bases, leaving 9 bases between the germline ends. The germline V gene encodes CDR1 DFQATT and CDR2 SNEGSKA (reference sequence). CDR3 amino acids: CSATQGYQETQYF. The CDR3 nucleotides read TGCAGTGCTACTCAGGGGTACCAAGAGACCCAGTACTTC.

This clonotype appeared once. This chain links TRBV11-1 with TRBJ2-3; 10 nucleotides line up with TRBD2. Trimming removed 2 bases from V and 0 bases from J; junction bases left unmatched: 8. The CDR3 is 18 residues long. CDR1 SGHAT and CDR2 FQDESV come from the germline V gene (reference sequence). The CDR3 region has the DNA TGTGCCAGCAGCTTAAGGCTAGCGGGGGCGTGGAGCACAGATACGCAGTATTTT. Encoded protein: CASSLRLAGAWSTDTQYF.

The CDR3 region is CSSIGRAHEQYF. CDR3 DNA: TGCAGCAGTATCGGGAGGGCCCACGAGCAGTACTTC. The J gene is TRBJ2-7, the V gene TRBV29-1; 8 positions agree with TRBD2. J lost 5 bases, V lost 8 bases, and 8 bases had no gene match. The germline V gene encodes CDR1 SQVTM and CDR2 ANQGSEA. The CDR3 extends over 12 amino acids.

This rearrangement joins TRBV29-1 to TRBJ2-5; weak D call: TRBD2 (6 bases). The CDR3 contains 14 residues. V was pared by 6 bases and J by 1 base, with 15 bases between. Per the germline V gene, CDR1 is SQVTM and CDR2 is ANQGSEA. Here the CDR3 reads CSVGGGKGQETQYF. CDR3 DNA: TGCAGCGTCGGCGGAGGGAAAGGCCAAGAGACCCAGTACTTC.

This sequence joins TRBV6-5 and TRBJ1-3, with a tentative D call TRBD1 (6 bases). Trimming removed 1 base from V and 2 bases from J, with 15 bases in between. Per germline, CDR1 MNHEY and CDR2 SVGAGI. The CDR3 sequence is 17 residues long. The CDR3: CASSYFPTGSAGNTIYF. The CDR3 nucleotides read TGTGCCAGCAGTTACTTTCCCACAGGGTCCGCTGGAAACACCATATATTTT.

This clonotype was seen only once. This chain uses TRBV9 with TRBJ2-1; D may match TRBD1 or TRBD2 (5 bases each). Trimming shortened V by 3 bases and J by 9 bases, and 13 bases separated the two germline ends. The germline V gene encodes CDR1 SGDLS and CDR2 YYNGEE. This CDR3 comprises 13 residues. The CDR3 DNA is TGTGCCAGCAGCGCCAGGTATGGGGGTGAGCAGTTCTTC. Its protein is CASSARYGGEQFF.

This clonotype was counted a few times. The chain recombines TRBV12-3 or TRBV12-4 with TRBJ2-3; TRBD2 aligns across 8 bases. The CDR3 covers 19 residues. The trim removed 2 bases at V and 4 bases at J, leaving 17 bases unmatched. Here the CDR3 reads CASSLSREGPGVLADTQYF. The CDR3 bases are TGTGCCAGCAGTTTATCCCGGGAGGGACCGGGGGTATTGGCAGATACGCAGTATTTT.

The chain combines TRBV6-5 with TRBJ2-6, with 7 bases aligning to TRBD2. This CDR3 comprises 15 residues. With V trimmed by 2 bases and J by 2 bases, 0 bases remained unmatched. Germline CDR1 MNHEY, CDR2 SVGAGI. The DNA for the CDR3 is TGTGCCAGCAGTTACGGGGGGGCTGGGGCCAACGTCCTGACTTTC. Its translation is CASSYGGAGANVLTF.

This chain links TRBV7-2 with TRBJ2-7; 7 positions match TRBD2. The CDR3 extends over 15 amino acids. V lost 5 bases, J lost 3 bases, and 10 bases stayed unmatched. Germline lookup yields CDR1 SGHTA and CDR2 FQGNSA. CDR3 in amino acids: CASSPLGGSYYEQYF. The CDR3 nucleotides read TGTGCCAGCAGCCCCCTCGGGGGGTCTTACTACGAGCAGTACTTC.

The J gene is TRBJ2-7, the V gene TRBV2, with D perhaps TRBD2 (5 bases). V lost 3 bases and J 2 bases, leaving 8 bases between the germline ends. Germline assignment: CDR1 SNHLY and CDR2 FYNNEI. The CDR3 has 13 amino acids. Here the CDR3 DNA reads TGTGCCAGCAGTGAGAGAGGGACCTACGAGCAGTACTTC. Its translation is CASSERGTYEQYF.

The chain recombines TRBV2 with TRBJ2-4, with D maybe TRBD2 (6 bases). The CDR3 totals 15 residues. CDR1 is SNHLY, CDR2 FYNNEI, per germline. Trimming stripped 6 bases from V and 0 bases from J, with 12 bases between. The CDR3 DNA sequence: TGTGCCAGCAGGGCGGGACTTATAGCCAAAAACATTCAGTACTTC. As protein: CASRAGLIAKNIQYF.

The rearrangement links TRBV12-3 or TRBV12-4 to TRBJ2-1; D may correspond to TRBD1 or TRBD2 (5 bases each). The V end was cut by 2 bases, the J end by 8 bases, with 10 bases between. The CDR3 has 13 residues. The CDR3 sequence is CASSLRGADEQFF. CDR3 DNA: TGTGCCAGCAGTTTACGAGGGGCGGATGAGCAGTTCTTC.